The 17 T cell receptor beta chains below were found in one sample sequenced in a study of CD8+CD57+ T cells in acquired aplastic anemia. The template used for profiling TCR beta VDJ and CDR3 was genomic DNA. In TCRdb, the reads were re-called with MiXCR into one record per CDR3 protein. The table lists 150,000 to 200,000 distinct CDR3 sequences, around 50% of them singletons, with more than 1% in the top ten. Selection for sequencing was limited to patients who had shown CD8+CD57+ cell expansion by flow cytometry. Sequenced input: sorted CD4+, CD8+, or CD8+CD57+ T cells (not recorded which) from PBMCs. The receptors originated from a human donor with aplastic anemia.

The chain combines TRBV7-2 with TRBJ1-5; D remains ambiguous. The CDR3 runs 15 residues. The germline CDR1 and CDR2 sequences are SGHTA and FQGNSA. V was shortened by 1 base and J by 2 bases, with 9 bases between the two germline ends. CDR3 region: CASSLVGQGNQPQHF. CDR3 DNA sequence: TGTGCCAGCAGCTTAGTGGGTCAGGGCAATCAGCCCCAGCATTTT.

The CDR3, as DNA: TGTGCCAGCAGCCAGGACAGGGAGAACACTGAAGCTTTCTTT. It encodes CASSQDRENTEAFF. The chain employs TRBV6-4 and TRBJ1-1; 8 bases align to TRBD1. The CDR3 is made up of 14 amino acids. The trim removed 6 bases at V and 1 base at J, leaving 4 bases unmatched. From germline, CDR1 is MRHNA and CDR2 SNTAGT.

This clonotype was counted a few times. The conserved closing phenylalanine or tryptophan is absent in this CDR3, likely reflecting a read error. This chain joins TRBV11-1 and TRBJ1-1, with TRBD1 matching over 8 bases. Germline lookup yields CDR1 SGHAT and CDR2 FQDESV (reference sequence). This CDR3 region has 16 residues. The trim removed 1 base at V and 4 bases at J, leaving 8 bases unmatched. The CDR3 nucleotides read TGTGCCAGCAGCTTAGGGGCAGGGGGCTTGGGCACTGAAGCTTTCTCC. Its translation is CASSLGAGGLGTEAFS.

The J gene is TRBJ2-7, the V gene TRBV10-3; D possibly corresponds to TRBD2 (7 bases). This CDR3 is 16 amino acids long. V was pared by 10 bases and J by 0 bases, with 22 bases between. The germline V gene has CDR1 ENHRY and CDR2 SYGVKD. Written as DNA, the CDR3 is TGTGCCAGCAGCCTATCCGGGGGGCCCTCCTCCTACGAGCAGTACTTC. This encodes CASSLSGGPSSYEQYF.

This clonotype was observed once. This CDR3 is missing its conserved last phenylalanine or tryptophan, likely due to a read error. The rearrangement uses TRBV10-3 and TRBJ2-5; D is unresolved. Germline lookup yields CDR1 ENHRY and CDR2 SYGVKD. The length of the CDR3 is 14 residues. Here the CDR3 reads CASSEAFRQETQYL. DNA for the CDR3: TGTGCCAGCAGTGAAGCGTTCCGTCAAGAGACCCAGTACCTC.

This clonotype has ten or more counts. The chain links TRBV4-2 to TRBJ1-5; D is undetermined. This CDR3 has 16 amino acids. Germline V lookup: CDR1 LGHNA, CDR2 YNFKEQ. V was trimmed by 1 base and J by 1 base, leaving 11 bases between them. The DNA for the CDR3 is TGTGCCAGCAGCCAAGCGGCGGGGAGAAGCAATCAGCCCCAGCATTTT. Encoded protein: CASSQAAGRSNQPQHF.

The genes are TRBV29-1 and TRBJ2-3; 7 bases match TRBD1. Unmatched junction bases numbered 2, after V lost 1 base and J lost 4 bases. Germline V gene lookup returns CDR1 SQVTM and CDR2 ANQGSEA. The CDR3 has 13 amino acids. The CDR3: CSVEGDRADTQYF. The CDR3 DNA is TGCAGCGTTGAAGGCGACAGGGCAGATACGCAGTATTTT.

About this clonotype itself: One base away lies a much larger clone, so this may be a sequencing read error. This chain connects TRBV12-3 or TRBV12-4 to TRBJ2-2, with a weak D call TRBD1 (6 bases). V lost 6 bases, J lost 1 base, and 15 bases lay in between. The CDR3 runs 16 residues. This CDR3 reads CASSKTGSRNTGELFF. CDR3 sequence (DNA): TGTGCCAGCAGCAAAACAGGGTCGAGGAACACCGGGGAGCTGTTTTTT.

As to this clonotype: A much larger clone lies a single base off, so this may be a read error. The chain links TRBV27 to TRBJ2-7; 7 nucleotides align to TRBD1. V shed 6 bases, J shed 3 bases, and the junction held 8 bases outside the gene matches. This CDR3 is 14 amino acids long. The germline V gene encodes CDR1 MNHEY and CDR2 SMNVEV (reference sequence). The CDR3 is CASSYTGARYEQYF. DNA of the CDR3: TGTGCCAGCAGCTACACAGGGGCACGCTACGAGCAGTACTTC.

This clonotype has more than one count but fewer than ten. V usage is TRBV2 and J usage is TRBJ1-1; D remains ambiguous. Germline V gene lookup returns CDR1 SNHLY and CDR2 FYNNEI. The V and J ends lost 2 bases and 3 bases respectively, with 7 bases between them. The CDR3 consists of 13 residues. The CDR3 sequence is CASSEKGDTEAFF. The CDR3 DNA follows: TGTGCCAGCAGTGAAAAGGGAGACACTGAAGCTTTCTTT.

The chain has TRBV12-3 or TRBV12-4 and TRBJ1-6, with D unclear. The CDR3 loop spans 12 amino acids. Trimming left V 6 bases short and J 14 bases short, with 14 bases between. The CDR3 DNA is TGTGCCAGCAGGTCGCCAGGTCTGGCCCTCCACTTT. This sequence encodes CASRSPGLALHF.

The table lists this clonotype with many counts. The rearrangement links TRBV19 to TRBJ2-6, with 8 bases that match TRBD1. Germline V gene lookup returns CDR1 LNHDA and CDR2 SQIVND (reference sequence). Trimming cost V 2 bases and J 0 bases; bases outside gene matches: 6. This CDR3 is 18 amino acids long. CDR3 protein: CASSIKGQGPSGANVLTF. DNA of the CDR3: TGTGCCAGTAGTATAAAAGGACAGGGTCCCTCTGGGGCCAACGTCCTGACTTTC.

The CDR3 here is CASRGGGEQFF. CDR3 bases: TGTGCCAGCAGAGGAGGGGGTGAGCAGTTCTTC. The chain joins TRBV2 to TRBJ2-1, with D perhaps assigned TRBD1 or TRBD2 (6 bases each). In germline, CDR1 is SNHLY, CDR2 FYNNEI. The CDR3 contains 11 residues. V was shortened by 6 bases and J by 9 bases, with 9 bases between the two germline ends.

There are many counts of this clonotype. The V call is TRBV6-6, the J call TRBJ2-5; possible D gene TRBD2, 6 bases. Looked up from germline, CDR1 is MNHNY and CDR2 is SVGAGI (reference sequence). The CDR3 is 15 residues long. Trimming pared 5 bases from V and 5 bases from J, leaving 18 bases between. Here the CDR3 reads CASSGPRDGGETQYF. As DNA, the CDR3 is TGTGCCAGCAGTGGGCCCCGGGATGGGGGGGAGACCCAGTACTTC.

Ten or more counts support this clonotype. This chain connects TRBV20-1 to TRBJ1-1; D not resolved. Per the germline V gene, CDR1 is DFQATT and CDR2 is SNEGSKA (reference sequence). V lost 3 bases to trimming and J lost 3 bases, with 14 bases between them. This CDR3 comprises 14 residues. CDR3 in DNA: TGCAGTGCTAGTCCACGACGGGGTTACACTGAAGCTTTCTTT. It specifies CSASPRRGYTEAFF.

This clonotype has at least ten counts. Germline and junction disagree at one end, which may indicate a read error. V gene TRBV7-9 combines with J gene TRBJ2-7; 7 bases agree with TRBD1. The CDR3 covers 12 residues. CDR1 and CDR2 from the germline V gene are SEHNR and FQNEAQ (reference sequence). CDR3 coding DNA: TGTGCCAGCAGCTTAGGGACAGGCCCAACTCCCTTC. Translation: CASSLGTGPTPF.

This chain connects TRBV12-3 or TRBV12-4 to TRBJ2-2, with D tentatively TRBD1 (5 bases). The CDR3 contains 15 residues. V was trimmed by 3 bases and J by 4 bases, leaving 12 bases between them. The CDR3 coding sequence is TGTGCCAGCAGTTTTGGGGCGTTTATCACCGGGGAGCTGTTTTTT. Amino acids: CASSFGAFITGELFF.